Listed here are 27 T cell receptor beta chains from one sample, sequenced in a study of CD8 T cells in ankylosing spondylitis. MiXCR was run by TCRdb on the 5' RACE reads, yielding one entry per CDR3 protein. The table has roughly 230,000 distinct CDR3 sequences, about 11% seen once; the top ten hold about 2.8%. What was sequenced was blood, either unsorted or a sorted T cell fraction (not recorded which). All receptors come from a male donor with ankylosing spondylitis or in good health (not recorded which).

This clonotype was counted ten times or more. In DNA, the CDR3 is TGTGCCACTACTAGCGGGGGGGCCGTGTCTGGTACGCAGTATTTT. This translates into CATTSGGAVSGTQYF. This chain uses TRBV7-2 with TRBJ2-3; 13 bases are a match to TRBD2. With 10 bases clipped from V and 8 bases from J, the junction kept 12 bases outside the gene matches. CDR1 and CDR2 (germline): SGHTA, FQGNSA. The CDR3 runs 15 residues. The variable domain in full, with the rest retrieved from reference TRBV7-2 and TRBJ2-3, is GAGVSQSPSNKVTEKGKDVELRCDPISGHTALYWYRQSLGQGLEFLIYFQGNSAPDKSGLPSDRFSAERTGGSVSTLTIQRTQQEDSAVYLCATTSGGAVSGTQYFGPGTRLTVL.

In its sample, this clonotype was seen many times. At one end, the junction sequence differs from germline, possibly due to a read error. The J gene is TRBJ2-7, the V gene TRBV29-1; D might be TRBD2 (5 bases). CDR1 and CDR2 from the germline V gene are SQVTM and ANQGSEA. The CDR3 has 12 residues. CDR3 sequence: CSVETRRSEITF. The CDR3 region has the DNA TGCAGCGTTGAAACCAGGAGGTCTGAGATTACCTTC.

This clonotype was detected ten times or more. J is TRBJ2-1 and V is TRBV27, with TRBD1 matching over 8 bases. V shed 4 bases, J shed 5 bases, and the junction held 4 bases outside the gene matches. In germline, CDR1 is MNHEY, CDR2 SMNVEV (reference sequence). This CDR3 is built from 14 residues. As DNA, the CDR3 is TGTGCCAGCAGTTGGGGGACAGGTCACAATGAGCAGTTCTTC. Its protein product is CASSWGTGHNEQFF.

This clonotype was found many times. In nucleotides, the CDR3 is TGTGCCAGCACGGGTCCGACTGACATTCAGTACTTC. As protein: CASTGPTDIQYF. The chain combines TRBV6-5 with TRBJ2-4, with unresolved D. There are 12 residues in the CDR3. Trimming left V 7 bases short and J 8 bases short, with 12 bases between. Germline V CDR1 and CDR2: MNHEY, SVGAGI.

A remark on this clonotype: Given a much more abundant clone one base away, this may be a read error. The chain recombines TRBV15 with TRBJ1-4; unclear D gene. The germline gives CDR1 LNHNV, CDR2 YYDKDF (reference sequence). The CDR3 runs to 13 residues. CDR3 sequence (DNA): TGTGCCGCCAGCAGAGCCGACCGAGGGCTACTGTTTTTT. Translated, it gives CAASRADRGLLFF.

With regard to this clonotype: This may stem from a read error, because a much larger clone lies one nucleotide away. The chain joins TRBV13 to TRBJ2-7, with D hard to call. From germline, CDR1 is PRHDT and CDR2 FYEKMQ (reference sequence). This CDR3 region has 12 residues. In DNA form, the CDR3 reads TGTGCCAGCAGCTTAGAATCCTGCGAGCAGTACTTC. It translates to CASSLESCEQYF.

Many counts were recorded for this clonotype. The rearrangement uses TRBV5-6 and TRBJ1-5; no definite D call. This CDR3 contains 15 residues. The ends were cut back, 3 bases at V and 2 bases at J, with 12 bases in the middle. Looked up from germline, CDR1 is SGHDT and CDR2 is YYEEEE. The CDR3 reads CASSSLDGRNQPQHF. The CDR3 nucleotides read TGTGCCAGCAGCTCCTTAGACGGACGCAATCAGCCCCAGCATTTT.

This clonotype was seen at least ten times. The CDR3 is CASRRKGGGNNSPLHF. The CDR3 DNA reads TGTGCCAGCAGGAGAAAGGGGGGTGGAAATAATTCACCCCTCCACTTT. The chain couples TRBV6-1 to TRBJ1-6; D possibly corresponds to TRBD1 (6 bases). The V end lost 6 bases, the J end lost 5 bases, and 17 bases lay between the germline ends. This CDR3 is built from 16 residues. The V gene's germline CDR1 is MNHNS and CDR2 SASEGT.

Ten or more counts support this clonotype. A read error may account for a junction end that differs from germline. This sequence joins TRBV12-3 or TRBV12-4 and TRBJ2-1, with a possible D match to TRBD2 (7 bases). The CDR3 length is 12 residues. The DNA for the CDR3 is TGTGCCAGCAGGCCTGGAGGGGGGGGAAGGATCTTC. This encodes CASRPGGGGRIF.

In its sample, this clonotype was seen many times. The gene calls are TRBV9 and TRBJ2-1, with 9 positions matching TRBD2. The CDR3 runs 13 residues. Trimming removed 3 bases from V and 8 bases from J; junction bases left unmatched: 3. Germline values: CDR1 SGDLS, CDR2 YYNGEE. CDR3: CASSGIAGDEQFF. The CDR3 DNA reads as TGTGCCAGCAGCGGTATAGCGGGAGATGAGCAGTTCTTC.

V and J are TRBV6-4 and TRBJ2-3, with D possibly being TRBD2 (5 bases). This CDR3 region has 14 residues. Per the germline V gene, CDR1 is MRHNA and CDR2 is SNTAGT. V lost 4 bases and J 6 bases, leaving 14 bases between the germline ends. The DNA of the CDR3 is TGTGCCAGCAGTGCGTTGACCGGGGAGGATACGCAGTATTTT. Its protein is CASSALTGEDTQYF.

Notes on this clonotype: This may be a read error: a much more frequent sequence differs by one nucleotide. The V and J genes are TRBV29-1 and TRBJ2-1; D might be TRBD1 or TRBD2, each matching 5 bases. Germline CDR1 SQVTM, CDR2 ANQGSEA. The V gene lost 7 bases and the J gene lost 6 bases, with 13 bases spanning the gap. This CDR3 spans 12 amino acids. CDR3 DNA sequence: TGCAGCGCCCAGCAGGGAGTCAATGAGCAGTTCTTC. This codes for CSAQQGVNEQFF.

About this clonotype: An end of the junction differs from the germline gene, which may be a read error. V is TRBV10-3 and J is TRBJ2-5; D is possibly TRBD1 (6 bases). Germline-derived CDR1 and CDR2 are ENHRY and SYGVKD. The CDR3 covers 17 residues. The CDR3 protein is CAVSDLNVGRGQETQYF. CDR3 coding DNA: TGTGCCGTCAGTGATCTTAACGTCGGTAGGGGGCAAGAGACCCAGTACTTC.

This clonotype was seen only a few times. The chain joins TRBV20-1 to TRBJ2-7, with TRBD2 matching 13 bases. V dropped 4 bases and J dropped 0; count of bases not matched to a gene: 9. This CDR3 spans 17 amino acids. The germline V gene encodes CDR1 DFQATT and CDR2 SNEGSKA (reference sequence). The CDR3 sequence is CSANPRRTSGSSYEQYF. In nucleotides, the CDR3 is TGCAGTGCTAACCCCCGGAGGACTAGCGGGAGCTCCTACGAGCAGTACTTC.

In regard to this clonotype: The junction departs from germline at one end; a sequencing error may be responsible. This chain connects TRBV9 to TRBJ1-1, with D uncertain. The CDR3 totals 14 residues. Germline V gene data show CDR1 as SGDLS and CDR2 as YYNGEE. As DNA, the CDR3 is TGTGCTAGCAGCGTAGTAGGGTCCCACACTGAAGCTTTCTTT. Translation: CASSVVGSHTEAFF.

At least ten counts were recorded for this clonotype. This chain joins TRBV5-1 and TRBJ1-6, with 7 bases identical to TRBD1. Trimming took 4 bases from V and 10 from J; bases not matched to a gene: 14. Germline V gene data show CDR1 as SGHRS and CDR2 as YFSETQ. CDR3 length equals 16 residues. DNA of the CDR3: TGCGCCAGCAGCCCGAACATCCGGGACAGTGGGTCACCCCTCCACTTT. It is translated as CASSPNIRDSGSPLHF.

This clonotype was picked up many times. CDR3 sequence: CASSRRPETEAFF. The CDR3 DNA is TGTGCCAGCAGTCGCCGGCCAGAAACTGAAGCTTTCTTT. The V and J genes are TRBV25-1 and TRBJ1-1; D remains unclear. V dropped 5 bases and J dropped 5 bases, with 12 bases sitting between them. Germline lookup yields CDR1 MGHDK and CDR2 SYGVNS. The CDR3 has 13 amino acids.

This clonotype was detected a few times. The junction and the germline gene differ at one end; a read error may be behind it. The genes are TRBV9 and TRBJ2-1, with D perhaps TRBD1 (6 bases). The CDR3 is 15 residues long. Germline CDR1 and CDR2: SGDLS and YYNGEE. The DNA for the CDR3 is TGTGTCAGCAGCGTAGGACAGAGCTCCTACAATGAGCAGTTCTTC. Its translation: CVSSVGQSSYNEQFF. The whole variable domain, remainder taken from reference TRBV9 and TRBJ2-1, is DSGVTQTPKHLITATGQRVTLRCSPRSGDLSVYWYQQSLDQGLQFLIQYYNGEERAKGNILERFSAQQFPDLHSELNLSSLELGDSALYFCVSSVGQSSYNEQFFGPGTRLTVL.

There are many counts of this clonotype. V gene TRBV10-1 combines with J gene TRBJ1-1; no definite D call. With 3 bases removed from V and 11 bases from J, the gap between germline ends came to 10 bases. Germline lookup yields CDR1 WNHNN and CDR2 SYGVQD (reference sequence). This CDR3 is built from 11 residues. CDR3 nucleotides: TGCGCCAGCAGTGAAGGGTTGAGGGCTTTCTTT. The encoded protein is CASSEGLRAFF.

J is TRBJ2-7 and V is TRBV30; TRBD1 agrees at 9 bases. Per the germline V gene, CDR1 is GTSNPN and CDR2 is SVGIG (reference sequence). Unmatched junction bases numbered 4, after V lost 1 base and J lost 3 bases. The CDR3 contains 14 residues. The CDR3 DNA reads as TGTGCCTGGAGTGGGGGACAGGGTCTCTACGAGCAGTACTTC. Its translation is CAWSGGQGLYEQYF.

Ten or more counts support this clonotype. The rearrangement links TRBV20-1 to TRBJ2-5; 8 bases match TRBD2. V shed 3 bases, J shed 5 bases, and the junction held 14 bases outside the gene matches. The CDR3 runs 16 residues. Germline assignment: CDR1 DFQATT and CDR2 SNEGSKA (reference sequence). CDR3 amino acids: CSARLGLRGGRETQYF. The CDR3 DNA reads as TGCAGTGCTAGGCTAGGGCTCCGGGGGGGCCGGGAGACCCAGTACTTC.

At least ten counts were recorded for this clonotype. The chain has TRBV20-1 and TRBJ1-1; no reliable D call. The CDR3 loop spans 12 amino acids. CDR1 and CDR2 from the germline V gene are DFQATT and SNEGSKA (reference sequence). Trimming stripped 6 bases from V and 1 base from J, with 9 bases between. CDR3 in DNA: TGCAGTGCCGCATCTCCGAACACTGAAGCTTTCTTT. As protein: CSAASPNTEAFF.

This clonotype was seen only once. The rearrangement links TRBV5-1 to TRBJ1-1; unclear D gene. Germline V gene lookup returns CDR1 SGHRS and CDR2 YFSETQ. Trimming stripped 2 bases from V and 6 bases from J, with 11 bases between. This CDR3 spans 13 amino acids. The CDR3 here is CASSLSPTAEAFF. The CDR3 DNA is TGCGCCAGCAGCTTATCCCCCACAGCTGAAGCTTTCTTT.

This clonotype was recorded many times. The chain couples TRBV15 to TRBJ2-1, with D perhaps TRBD2 (6 bases). The V end lost 0 bases, the J end lost 4 bases, and 13 bases lay between the germline ends. The CDR3 extends over 16 amino acids. CDR1 and CDR2 from the germline V gene are LNHNV and YYDKDF (reference sequence). This CDR3 reads CATSRDRGTPYNEQFF. The CDR3 DNA is TGTGCCACCAGCAGAGATCGGGGGACTCCGTACAATGAGCAGTTCTTC.

The chain recombines TRBV4-1 with TRBJ2-3, with no clear D. The germline V gene encodes CDR1 MGHRA and CDR2 YSYEKL. V was clipped by 0 bases and J by 0 bases, with 10 bases between them. The CDR3 loop spans 16 amino acids. The CDR3 region has the DNA TGCGCCAGCAGCCAAGATGAGATTGTGAGCACAGATACGCAGTATTTT. Translated, it gives CASSQDEIVSTDTQYF.

This clonotype was picked up many times. The chain recombines TRBV7-9 with TRBJ2-2, with no clear D. The CDR3 sequence is 14 residues long. The germline V gene encodes CDR1 SEHNR and CDR2 FQNEAQ (reference sequence). V lost 4 bases to trimming and J lost 0 bases, with 6 bases between them. As DNA, the CDR3 is TGTGCCAGCAGCTCGGCCACGAACACCGGGGAGCTGTTTTTT. This sequence encodes CASSSATNTGELFF.

This clonotype was detected ten times or more. This rearrangement joins TRBV19 to TRBJ1-5, with D uncertain. Germline loops: CDR1 LNHDA, CDR2 SQIVND (reference sequence). V lost 0 bases and J lost 6, with 9 bases in between. The CDR3 totals 14 residues. DNA for the CDR3: TGTGCCAGTAGTATAGAGAAAAAGAGTCAGCCCCAGCATTTT. Translating gives CASSIEKKSQPQHF.